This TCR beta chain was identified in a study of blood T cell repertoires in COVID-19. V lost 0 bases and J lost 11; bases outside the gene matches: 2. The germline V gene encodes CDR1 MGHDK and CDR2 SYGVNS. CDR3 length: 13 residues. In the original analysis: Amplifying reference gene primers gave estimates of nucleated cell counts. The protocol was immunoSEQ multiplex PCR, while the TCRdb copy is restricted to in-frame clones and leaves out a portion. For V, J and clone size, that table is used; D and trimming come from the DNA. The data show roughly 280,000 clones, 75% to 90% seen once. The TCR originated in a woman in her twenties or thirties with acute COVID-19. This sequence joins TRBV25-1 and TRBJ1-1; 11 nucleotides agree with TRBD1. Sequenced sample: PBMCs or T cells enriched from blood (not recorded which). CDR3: CASSEYGTGGAFF. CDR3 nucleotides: TGTGCCAGCAGTGAATACGGGACAGGGGGGGCTTTCTTT.